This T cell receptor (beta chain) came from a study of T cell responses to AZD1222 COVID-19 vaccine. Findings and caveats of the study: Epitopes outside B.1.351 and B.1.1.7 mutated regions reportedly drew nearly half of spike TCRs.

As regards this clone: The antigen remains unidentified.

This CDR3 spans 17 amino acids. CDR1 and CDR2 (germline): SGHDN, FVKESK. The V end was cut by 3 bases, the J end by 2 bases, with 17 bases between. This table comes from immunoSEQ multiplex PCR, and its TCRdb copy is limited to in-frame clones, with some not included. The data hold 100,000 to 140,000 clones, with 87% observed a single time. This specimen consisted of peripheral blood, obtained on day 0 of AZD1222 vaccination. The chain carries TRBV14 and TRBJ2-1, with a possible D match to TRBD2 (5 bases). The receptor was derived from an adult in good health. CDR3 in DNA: TGTGCCAGCAGCCAGGAGACTACACGATCCCCCTACAATGAGCAGTTCTTC. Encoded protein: CASSQETTRSPYNEQFF.